The rows below give T cell receptor beta chains drawn from one sample of a study of early T cells in non-severe SARS-CoV-2 infection. TCRdb itself ran the 5' RACE reads through MiXCR, one entry per CDR3 protein. The top ten hold around 1.7% of the sample, which has 55,000 to 70,000 distinct CDR3 sequences, more than 9% seen once. Sample: whole blood. All receptors derive from an adult who was a healthcare worker with PCR-confirmed SARS-CoV-2 infection or an uninfected control (not recorded which). The CDR3 runs from the conserved cysteine through the conserved F or W. D genes are given only for firm matches. The listing skips clone size in some rows; elsewhere it reads once, few, many or a size class.

abundance: many
v_gene: TRBV3-1
len: 14
j_gene: TRBJ2-1
d_gene: .
CDR3nt: TGTGCCAGCAGCCACCGGGACCTCACCAATGAGCAGTTCTTC
CDR3aa: CASSHRDLTNEQFF

abundance: .
v_gene: TRBV12-3/TRBV12-4
len: 16
j_gene: TRBJ2-2
d_gene: TRBD1
CDR3nt: TGTGCCAGCAGTTCGTTGGACAGGGGGCGCGCCGGGGAGCTGTTTTTT
CDR3aa: CASSSLDRGRAGELFF

abundance: many
v_gene: TRBV7-2
len: 16
j_gene: TRBJ2-4
d_gene: TRBD2
CDR3nt: TGTGCCAGCAGCCCCCGTAAGCGGGGGGGCCGGAACATTCAGTACTTC
CDR3aa: CASSPRKRGGRNIQYF

abundance: many
v_gene: TRBV5-1
len: 14
j_gene: TRBJ2-1
d_gene: .
CDR3nt: TGCGCCAGCAGCTTGGCCTTGGTGTCTAATGAGCAGTTCTTC
CDR3aa: CASSLALVSNEQFF

abundance: many
v_gene: TRBV29-1
len: 14
j_gene: TRBJ2-1
d_gene: TRBD2
CDR3nt: TGCAGTCTGGGGGCGGGGGGCGTATACAATGAGCAGTTCTTC
CDR3aa: CSLGAGGVYNEQFF

abundance: few
v_gene: TRBV25-1
len: 15
j_gene: TRBJ2-1
d_gene: .
CDR3nt: TGTGCCAGCAGTGAGTGGGGCTACTCCTACAATGAGCAGTTCTTC
CDR3aa: CASSEWGYSYNEQFF

abundance: few
v_gene: TRBV11-2
len: 16
j_gene: TRBJ2-2
d_gene: .
CDR3nt: TGTGCCAGCAGCCCGCGGGTCTTAGGTAACACCGGGGAGCTGTTTTTT
CDR3aa: CASSPRVLGNTGELFF

abundance: few
v_gene: TRBV7-9
len: 14
j_gene: TRBJ2-1
d_gene: TRBD1
CDR3nt: TGTGCCAGCAGCCGGGGACAGAACTACAATGAGCAGTTCTTC
CDR3aa: CASSRGQNYNEQFF

abundance: few
v_gene: TRBV7-2
len: 14
j_gene: TRBJ1-2
d_gene: TRBD1
CDR3nt: TGTGCCAGCAGCCCCGGACAGGGGGCAAGTGGCTACACCTTC
CDR3aa: CASSPGQGASGYTF

abundance: few
v_gene: TRBV7-2
len: 15
j_gene: TRBJ1-2
d_gene: .
CDR3nt: TGTGCCAGCAGCTTAGTCGGCAGTTCTAACTATGGCTACACCTTC
CDR3aa: CASSLVGSSNYGYTF

abundance: .
v_gene: TRBV20-1
len: 16
j_gene: TRBJ2-3
d_gene: TRBD2
CDR3nt: TGCAGTGCTAGCCCAAAGACTAGCGGAAGCACAGATACGCAGTATTTT
CDR3aa: CSASPKTSGSTDTQYF

abundance: few
v_gene: TRBV20-1
len: 14
j_gene: TRBJ1-6
d_gene: TRBD1
CDR3nt: TGCAGTGCTAGAGGTCAGGGGGATGATTCACCCCTCCACTTT
CDR3aa: CSARGQGDDSPLHF

abundance: many
v_gene: TRBV20-1
len: 16
j_gene: TRBJ2-5
d_gene: TRBD2
CDR3nt: TGCAGTGCTGGAGGGCTAGCGGGGGTTGCTGGGGAGACCCAGTACTTC
CDR3aa: CSAGGLAGVAGETQYF

abundance: few
v_gene: TRBV7-2
len: 15
j_gene: TRBJ1-6
d_gene: .
CDR3nt: TGTGCCAGCAGCGTACAGAGCTCCTATAATTCACCCCTCCACTTT
CDR3aa: CASSVQSSYNSPLHF

abundance: many
v_gene: TRBV5-1
len: 13
j_gene: TRBJ2-1
d_gene: .
CDR3nt: TGCGCCAGCAGCTCCGGACAGTACAATGAGCAGTTCTTC
CDR3aa: CASSSGQYNEQFF

abundance: many
v_gene: TRBV4-2
len: 17
j_gene: TRBJ2-4
d_gene: TRBD1
CDR3nt: TGTGCCAGCAGCCAAGCGCTTACGGGACAGGGGGCTGACATTCAGTACTTC
CDR3aa: CASSQALTGQGADIQYF

abundance: .
v_gene: TRBV29-1
len: 12
j_gene: TRBJ1-2
d_gene: .
CDR3nt: TGCAGCGTTAAATCCGCGAACTATGGCTACACCTTC
CDR3aa: CSVKSANYGYTF

abundance: .
v_gene: TRBV6-1
len: 17
j_gene: TRBJ1-3
d_gene: .
CDR3nt: TGTGCCAGCAAGTTGTCGGGCGGCGGAGTCTCTGGAAACACCATATATTTT
CDR3aa: CASKLSGGGVSGNTIYF

abundance: many
v_gene: TRBV7-2
len: 13
j_gene: TRBJ1-1
d_gene: .
CDR3nt: TGTGCCAGCAGCTCTCAGGTGAACACTGAAGCTTTCTTT
CDR3aa: CASSSQVNTEAFF

abundance: .
v_gene: TRBV29-1
len: 15
j_gene: TRBJ2-1
d_gene: .
CDR3nt: TGCAGCGTTGAACGGGGGCAGGGCATGGTGGATGAGCAGTTCTTC
CDR3aa: CSVERGQGMVDEQFF

abundance: many
v_gene: TRBV7-2
len: 13
j_gene: TRBJ2-7
d_gene: TRBD1
CDR3nt: TGTGCCAGCAGCTTAGAGGGCAGGGGGCCCTTCTTCTTC
CDR3aa: CASSLEGRGPFFF

abundance: many
v_gene: TRBV3-1
len: 15
j_gene: TRBJ1-1
d_gene: .
CDR3nt: TGTGCCAGCAGCCAAGATTTCCACACCAACACTGAAGCTTTCTTT
CDR3aa: CASSQDFHTNTEAFF

abundance: .
v_gene: TRBV5-1
len: 18
j_gene: TRBJ1-1
d_gene: TRBD1
CDR3nt: TGCGCCAGCAGCTTGGATATTGACAGGGGATTCGGCGGCACTGAAGCTTTCTTT
CDR3aa: CASSLDIDRGFGGTEAFF

abundance: few
v_gene: TRBV9
len: 14
j_gene: TRBJ1-2
d_gene: TRBD1
CDR3nt: TGTGCCAGCAGTCACCGGACAGGGAGCTATGGCTACACCTTC
CDR3aa: CASSHRTGSYGYTF

abundance: many
v_gene: TRBV20-1
len: 14
j_gene: TRBJ1-1
d_gene: .
CDR3nt: TGCAGTGCTAGCGGCGCAGAGATAAACACTGAAGCTTTCTTT
CDR3aa: CSASGAEINTEAFF

abundance: many
v_gene: TRBV10-3
len: 13
j_gene: TRBJ1-6
d_gene: .
CDR3nt: TGTGCCATCAGTGAGGGAGGGGTTTCACCCCTCCACTTT
CDR3aa: CAISEGGVSPLHF

abundance: .
v_gene: TRBV10-2
len: 15
j_gene: TRBJ2-7
d_gene: .
CDR3nt: TGCGCCAGCAGTGTGGGGATAACCTCCCCCTACGAGCAGTACTTC
CDR3aa: CASSVGITSPYEQYF

abundance: .
v_gene: TRBV27
len: 13
j_gene: TRBJ1-2
d_gene: .
CDR3nt: TGTGCCAGCAGTTTCTCAAAGGGCTATGGCTACACCTTC
CDR3aa: CASSFSKGYGYTF

abundance: many
v_gene: TRBV5-1
len: 16
j_gene: TRBJ1-1
d_gene: .
CDR3nt: TGCGCCAGCAGCTATCTCGCTGTAGGGCTGAACACTGAAGCTTTCTTT
CDR3aa: CASSYLAVGLNTEAFF

abundance: .
v_gene: TRBV18
len: 11
j_gene: TRBJ1-4
d_gene: .
CDR3nt: TGTGCCAGCTCACCCAAGGAAAAACTGTTTTTT
CDR3aa: CASSPKEKLFF

abundance: many
v_gene: TRBV28
len: 15
j_gene: TRBJ2-3
d_gene: .
CDR3nt: TGTGCCACTGAGGCTCCGCCCGGGCGCACAGATACGCAGTATTTT
CDR3aa: CATEAPPGRTDTQYF

abundance: .
v_gene: TRBV3-1
len: 14
j_gene: TRBJ2-5
d_gene: .
CDR3nt: TGTGCCAGCAGTACCCGGACGGACCTCGGGACCCAGTACTTC
CDR3aa: CASSTRTDLGTQYF

abundance: few
v_gene: TRBV7-6
len: 17
j_gene: TRBJ1-6
d_gene: .
CDR3nt: TGTGCCAGCAGCTCGTTCCCCCGACAGGATTATAATTCACCCCTCCACTTT
CDR3aa: CASSSFPRQDYNSPLHF

abundance: many
v_gene: TRBV5-4
len: 14
j_gene: TRBJ1-2
d_gene: .
CDR3nt: TGTGCCACGCTGATCCCGGGGACTAACTATGGCTACACCTTC
CDR3aa: CATLIPGTNYGYTF

abundance: few
v_gene: TRBV2
len: 14
j_gene: TRBJ2-1
d_gene: .
CDR3nt: TGTGCCAGCAGTTCGGAAAGGGGGTACAATGAGCAGTTCTTC
CDR3aa: CASSSERGYNEQFF

abundance: .
v_gene: TRBV6-2/TRBV6-3
len: 12
j_gene: TRBJ1-1
d_gene: .
CDR3nt: TGTGCCACTGGGCAGGGCCTCACTGAAGCTTTCTTT
CDR3aa: CATGQGLTEAFF

abundance: .
v_gene: TRBV6-4
len: 14
j_gene: TRBJ2-3
d_gene: .
CDR3nt: TGTGCCAGCAGAGCTACGGAGGGGCCAGATACGCAGTATTTT
CDR3aa: CASRATEGPDTQYF

abundance: many
v_gene: TRBV6-5
len: 15
j_gene: TRBJ2-7
d_gene: TRBD1
CDR3nt: TGTGCCAGCAGTTACTCGGGGGACAGTACCTACGAGCAGTACTTC
CDR3aa: CASSYSGDSTYEQYF

abundance: .
v_gene: TRBV29-1
len: 11
j_gene: TRBJ2-7
d_gene: .
CDR3nt: TGCAGCGTCTCCAAAGACGGGAGTCTGTACTTC
CDR3aa: CSVSKDGSLYF

abundance: .
v_gene: TRBV25-1
len: 20
j_gene: TRBJ2-6
d_gene: TRBD1
CDR3nt: TGTGCCAGCAGTGATCTGTCGTTGGGGACAGGGGGACCTGGGGCCAACGTCCTGACTTTC
CDR3aa: CASSDLSLGTGGPGANVLTF

abundance: .
v_gene: TRBV11-2
len: 11
j_gene: TRBJ2-5
d_gene: .
CDR3nt: TGTGCCAGCAGCACCGAAGAGACCCAGTACTTC
CDR3aa: CASSTEETQYF